The subject of this entry is one T cell receptor (beta chain). A Seattle source enrolled patients during active infection and followed them longitudinally. This entry comes from a study of blood T cell repertoires in COVID-19. Overall study context: Collection of acute and convalescent COVID-19 samples took place in the United States, Italy and Spain. PBMCs, B-cell-depleted T cells, or T cells provided the cDNA or gDNA that made up the material.

Sequenced by immunoSEQ multiplex PCR; TCRdb stores in-frame clones only, minus some. Here the sample spans 310,000 or so clones, roughly 90% being singletons. The V gene lost 0 bases and the J gene lost 5 bases, with 4 bases spanning the gap. The CDR3 sequence is 13 residues long. The germline CDR1 and CDR2 sequences are LNHNV and YYDKDF (reference sequence). The chain uses TRBV15 and TRBJ1-4, with D hard to call. The receptor was derived from a woman in her 30s with COVID-19, enrolled during active disease. Sequencing was done on a sample of peripheral blood. CDR3 amino acids: CATSRDQNEKLFF. CDR3 DNA: TGTGCCACCAGCAGAGACCAAAATGAAAAACTGTTTTTT.